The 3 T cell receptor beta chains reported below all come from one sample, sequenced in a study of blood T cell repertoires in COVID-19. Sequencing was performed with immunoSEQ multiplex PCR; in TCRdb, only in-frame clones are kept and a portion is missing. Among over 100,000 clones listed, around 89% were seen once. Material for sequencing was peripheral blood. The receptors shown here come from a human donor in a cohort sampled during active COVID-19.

The CDR3 nucleotides are TGTGCCAGCAGTTTTCTAAATCAGCCCCAGCATTTT. This gives the protein CASSFLNQPQHF. The rearrangement uses TRBV7-9 and TRBJ1-5, with D hard to call. Germline CDR1 reads SEHNR; CDR2 reads FQNEAQ (reference sequence). V was pared by 6 bases and J by 4 bases, with 7 bases between. The CDR3 totals 12 residues.

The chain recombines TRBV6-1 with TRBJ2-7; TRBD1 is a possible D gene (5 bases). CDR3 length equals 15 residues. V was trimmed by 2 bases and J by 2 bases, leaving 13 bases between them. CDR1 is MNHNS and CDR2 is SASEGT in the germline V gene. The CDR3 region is CASSELGRETYEQYF. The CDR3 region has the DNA TGTGCCAGCAGTGAATTGGGCAGGGAAACCTACGAGCAGTACTTC.

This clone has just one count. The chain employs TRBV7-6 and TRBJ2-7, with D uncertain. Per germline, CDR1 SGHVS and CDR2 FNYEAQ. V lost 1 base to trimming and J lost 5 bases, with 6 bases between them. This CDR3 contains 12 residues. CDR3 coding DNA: TGTGCCAGCAGCTTAGGTGAGGACGAGCAGTACTTC. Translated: CASSLGEDEQYF.